Shown below are 8 T cell receptor beta chains from a single sample sequenced in a study of CD8+ T cells in alopecia areata. TCR sequencing used cDNA made by reverse transcription of extracted RNA. Only in-frame clones appear in the TCRdb table, and some are missing; sequencing was by immunoSEQ multiplex PCR. The sample carries roughly 150,000 clones, roughly 64% recorded once. Sequencing was performed on CD4+ T cells sorted from blood, taken at week 0. These receptors originate from a human donor with alopecia areata.

This clone appeared a few times. The V and J genes are TRBV6-6 and TRBJ2-2; D unclear. Per the germline V gene, CDR1 is MNHNY and CDR2 is SVGAGI (reference sequence). Trimming took 0 bases from V and 7 from J, leaving 6 bases between them. The CDR3 has 13 amino acids. The CDR3 coding sequence is TGTGCCAGCAGTTACTCCTTTGGCGGGGAGCTGTTTTTT. This encodes CASSYSFGGELFF.

This clone occurred a few times. The chain links TRBV29-1 to TRBJ1-2, with D uncertain. Germline V gene sequence: CDR1 SQVTM, CDR2 ANQGSEA. This CDR3 has 14 amino acids. Trimming stripped 3 bases from V and 3 bases from J, with 14 bases between. The CDR3 here is CSVDGPLRDYGYTF. The CDR3 coding sequence is TGCAGCGTTGACGGGCCGCTACGGGACTATGGCTACACCTTC.

J is TRBJ1-1 and V is TRBV5-1; D may be TRBD1 (5 bases). This CDR3 is 16 amino acids long. Per germline, CDR1 SGHRS and CDR2 YFSETQ. Deletions cut 0 bases from V and 6 bases from J, with 18 bases between. CDR3 DNA sequence: TGCGCCAGCAGCTTGGCCCAGGGAAACATGAATTCTGAAGCTTTCTTT. Translating gives CASSLAQGNMNSEAFF.

The rearrangement joins TRBV12-5 to TRBJ2-1; D gene ambiguous. The CDR3 contains 12 residues. The germline V and J ends were trimmed by 5 bases and 4 bases, with 6 bases remaining between them. The germline V gene encodes CDR1 LGHNT and CDR2 FRNRAP. CDR3 sequence reads: CASGLQYNEQFF. CDR3 coding DNA: TGTGCTAGTGGTCTCCAGTACAATGAGCAGTTCTTC.

V usage is TRBV27 and J usage is TRBJ2-7; TRBD1 aligns across 7 bases. From germline, CDR1 is MNHEY and CDR2 SMNVEV (reference sequence). V dropped 7 bases and J dropped 0; count of bases not matched to a gene: 3. CDR3 size: 13 residues. CDR3 coding DNA: TGTGCCAGCAACAAGGGGGCCTCCTACGAGCAGTACTTC. Its protein product is CASNKGASYEQYF.

This clone was seen more than once but under ten times. V gene TRBV7-9 combines with J gene TRBJ1-1, with D perhaps TRBD1 (5 bases). V was cut by 4 bases and J by 5 bases, with 17 bases left in between. The germline CDR1 and CDR2 sequences are SEHNR and FQNEAQ (reference sequence). The CDR3 contains 15 residues. CDR3 in DNA: TGTGCCAGCAGCTCTTTCCGGGGCCGGGATACTGAAGCTTTCTTT. Translating gives CASSSFRGRDTEAFF. The complete variable domain, with remaining parts taken from reference TRBV7-9 and TRBJ1-1, reads DTGVSQNPRHKITKRGQNVTFRCDPISEHNRLYWYRQTLGQGPEFLTYFQNEAQLEKSRLLSDRFSAERPKGSFSTLEIQRTEQGDSAMYLCASSSFRGRDTEAFFGQGTRLTVV.

This clone appeared once. The rearrangement links TRBV7-2 to TRBJ2-3, with 7 bases identical to TRBD2. This CDR3 has 15 residues. V lost 5 bases to trimming and J lost 3 bases; unmatched junction nucleotides: 8. CDR1 is SGHTA, CDR2 FQGNSA, per germline. CDR3 residues: CASSRDYTSTDTQYF. The CDR3 nucleotides are TGTGCCAGCAGCCGGGACTACACAAGTACAGATACGCAGTATTTT.

This clone was seen a single time. The chain joins TRBV30 to TRBJ1-5, with TRBD1 identical over 9 bases. Germline trimming cut 1 base from V and 3 bases from J; bases unmatched to any gene: 4. CDR3 size: 15 residues. CDR1 and CDR2 (germline): GTSNPN, SVGIG (reference sequence). CDR3 DNA: TGTGCCTGGAGTGGGGGGACAGGGTACAATCAGCCCCAGCATTTT. Amino acids: CAWSGGTGYNQPQHF.